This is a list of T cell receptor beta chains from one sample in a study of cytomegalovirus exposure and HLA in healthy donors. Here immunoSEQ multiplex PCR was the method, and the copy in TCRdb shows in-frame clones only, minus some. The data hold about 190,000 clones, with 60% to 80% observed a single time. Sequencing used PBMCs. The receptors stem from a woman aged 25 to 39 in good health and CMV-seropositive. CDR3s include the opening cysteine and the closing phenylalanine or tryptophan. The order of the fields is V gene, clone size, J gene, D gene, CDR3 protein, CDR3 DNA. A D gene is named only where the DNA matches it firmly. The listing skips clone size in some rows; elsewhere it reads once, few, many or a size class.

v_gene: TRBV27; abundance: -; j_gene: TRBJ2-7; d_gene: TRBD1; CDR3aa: CASSFSGGGEQYF; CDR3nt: TGTGCCAGCAGTTTTTCAGGGGGCGGCGAGCAGTACTTC
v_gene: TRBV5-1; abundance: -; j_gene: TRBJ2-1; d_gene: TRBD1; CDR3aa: CASSLGGTGGYNEQFF; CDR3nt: TGCGCCAGCAGCTTGGGCGGGACAGGGGGCTACAATGAGCAGTTCTTC
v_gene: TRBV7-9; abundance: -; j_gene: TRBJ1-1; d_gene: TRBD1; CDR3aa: CASSLRTGGTEAFF; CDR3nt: TGTGCCAGCAGCTTAAGGACAGGGGGGACTGAAGCTTTCTTT
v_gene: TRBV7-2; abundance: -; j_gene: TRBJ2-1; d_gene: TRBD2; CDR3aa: CASSLAGTSNDNEQFF; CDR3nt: TGTGCCAGCAGCTTAGCTGGGACTAGTAATGACAATGAGCAGTTCTTC
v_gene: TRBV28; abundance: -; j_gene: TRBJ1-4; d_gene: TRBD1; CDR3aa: CASSLNGGQGGEKLFF; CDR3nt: TGTGCCAGCAGTCTCAACGGAGGACAGGGGGGTGAAAAACTGTTTTTT
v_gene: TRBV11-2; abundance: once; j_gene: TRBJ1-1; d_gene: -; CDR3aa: CASSSLTAEAFF; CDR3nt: TGTGCCAGCAGCTCCCTGACAGCTGAAGCTTTCTTT
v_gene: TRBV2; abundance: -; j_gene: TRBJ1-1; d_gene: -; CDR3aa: CASRWQVINTEAFF; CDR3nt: TGTGCCAGCAGGTGGCAGGTTATTAACACTGAAGCTTTCTTT
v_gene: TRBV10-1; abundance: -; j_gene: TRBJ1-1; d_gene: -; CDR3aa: CASSESVRVNTEAFF; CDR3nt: TGCGCCAGCAGTGAGTCCGTCAGGGTGAACACTGAAGCTTTCTTT
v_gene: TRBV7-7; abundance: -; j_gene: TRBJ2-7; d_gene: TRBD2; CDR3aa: CASSLEASGTYEQYF; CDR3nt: TGTGCCAGCAGCTTAGAGGCTAGCGGCACCTACGAGCAGTACTTC
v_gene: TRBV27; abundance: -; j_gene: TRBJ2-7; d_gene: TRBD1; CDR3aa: CASSPRQGREQYF; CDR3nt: TGTGCCAGCAGTCCAAGACAGGGGCGCGAGCAGTACTTC
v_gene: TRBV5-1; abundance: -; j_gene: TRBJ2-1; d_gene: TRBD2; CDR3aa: CASSFHRLADYNEQFF; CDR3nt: TGCGCCAGCAGTTTCCACAGACTAGCAGATTACAATGAGCAGTTCTTC
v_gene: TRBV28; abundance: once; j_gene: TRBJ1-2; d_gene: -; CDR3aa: CASTGQGNYGYTF; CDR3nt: TGTGCCAGCACCGGGCAGGGGAACTATGGCTACACCTTC
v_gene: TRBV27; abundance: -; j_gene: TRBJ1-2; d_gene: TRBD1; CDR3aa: CASSLSQQGVSMSYTF; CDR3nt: TGTGCCAGCAGTTTATCGCAACAGGGGGTGTCTATGAGCTACACCTTC
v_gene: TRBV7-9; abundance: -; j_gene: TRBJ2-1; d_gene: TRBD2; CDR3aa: CASREREKYDEQFF; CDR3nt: TGTGCCAGTAGAGAGCGGGAGAAGTATGATGAGCAGTTCTTC
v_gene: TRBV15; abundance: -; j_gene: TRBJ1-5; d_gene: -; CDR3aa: CATSRGQGGHQPQHF; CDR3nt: TGTGCCACCAGCAGAGGGCAGGGAGGCCATCAGCCCCAGCATTTT
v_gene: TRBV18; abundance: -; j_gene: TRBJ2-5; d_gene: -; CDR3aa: CASSGQGKETQYF; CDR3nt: TGTGCCAGCTCAGGGCAGGGAAAAGAGACCCAGTACTTC
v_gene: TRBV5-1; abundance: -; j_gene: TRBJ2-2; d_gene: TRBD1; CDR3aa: CASSWTGGGNTGELFF; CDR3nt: TGCGCCAGCAGCTGGACAGGGGGCGGGAACACCGGGGAGCTGTTTTTT
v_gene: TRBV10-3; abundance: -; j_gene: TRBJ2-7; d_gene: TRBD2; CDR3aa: CAIWGGYEQYF; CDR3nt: TGTGCCATCTGGGGGGGCTACGAGCAGTACTTC
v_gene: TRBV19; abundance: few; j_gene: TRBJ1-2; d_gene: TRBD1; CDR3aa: CASTPTGTAFYGYTF; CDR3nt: TGTGCCAGTACACCGACCGGGACAGCTTTCTATGGCTACACCTTC
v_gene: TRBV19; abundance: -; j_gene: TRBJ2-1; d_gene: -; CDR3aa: CASSILANNEQFF; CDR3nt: TGTGCCAGTAGTATCCTAGCTAACAATGAGCAGTTCTTC
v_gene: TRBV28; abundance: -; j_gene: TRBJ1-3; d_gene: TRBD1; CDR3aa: CASSTPGQRSGNTIYF; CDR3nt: TGTGCCAGCAGTACTCCGGGACAGCGGTCTGGAAACACCATATATTTT
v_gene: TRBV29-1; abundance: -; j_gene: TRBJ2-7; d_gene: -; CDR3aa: CSVHLGDPYEQYF; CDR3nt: TGCAGCGTTCACCTCGGGGATCCCTACGAGCAGTACTTC